A selection of T cell receptor beta chains follows, all from one sample in a study of Ad26.COV2.S vaccination and SARS-CoV-2 variants. The data were produced by immunoSEQ multiplex PCR, yet TCRdb's version contains in-frame clones alone and is incomplete. The sample has 300,000 to 350,000 clones; around 90% are singletons. The sample was peripheral blood, taken in a trial of Ad26.COV2.S vaccine versus placebo. These receptors were collected from a person between 18 and 65 years old who received the Ad26.COV2.S COVID-19 vaccine or a placebo. CDR3s include the opening cysteine and the closing phenylalanine or tryptophan. D genes are given only for firm matches. For some rows the clone size is stated as once, few or many, or as a class when expanded; others skip it.

v_gene,abundance,j_gene,d_gene,CDR3aa,CDR3nt
TRBV29-1,-,TRBJ2-5,-,CSVERRSNFKETQYF,TGCAGCGTTGAGCGGAGAAGTAACTTTAAAGAGACCCAGTACTTC
TRBV15,-,TRBJ2-4,-,CATSRVGVGVNIQYF,TGTGCCACCAGCAGAGTGGGGGTTGGAGTAAACATTCAGTACTTC
TRBV7-6,-,TRBJ2-7,-,CASSLHYEQYF,TGTGCCAGCAGCCTACACTACGAGCAGTACTTC
TRBV29-1,-,TRBJ2-7,-,CSVERGYEQYF,TGCAGCGTTGAACGAGGCTACGAGCAGTACTTC
TRBV11-2,-,TRBJ2-1,-,CASSFLGNEQFF,TGTGCCAGCAGCTTTTTAGGCAATGAGCAGTTCTTC
TRBV30,-,TRBJ1-6,-,CAWSLKGDSPLHF,TGTGCCTGGAGTTTAAAGGGCGATTCACCCCTCCACTTT
TRBV29-1,-,TRBJ2-3,-,CSVVLFRLAGSTDTQYF,TGCAGCGTTGTTTTGTTTAGACTCGCTGGAAGCACAGATACGCAGTATTTT
TRBV29-1,-,TRBJ2-7,-,CSVVGGPVSYEQYF,TGCAGCGTTGTCGGGGGGCCCGTCTCCTACGAGCAGTACTTC
TRBV19,-,TRBJ2-3,-,CASSDGSTDTQYF,TGTGCCAGTAGTGACGGGAGCACAGATACGCAGTATTTT
TRBV7-2,-,TRBJ1-5,-,CASSLERDQPQHF,TGTGCCAGCAGCTTAGAAAGGGATCAGCCCCAGCATTTT
TRBV27,-,TRBJ1-5,-,CASSPRLAWSNQPQHF,TGTGCCAGCAGCCCCCGCCTAGCCTGGAGCAATCAGCCCCAGCATTTT
TRBV15,-,TRBJ2-2,-,CATSTNTGELFF,TGTGCCACCAGCACAAACACCGGGGAGCTGTTTTTT
TRBV28,-,TRBJ2-7,TRBD1,CASTRGREIHEQYF,TGTGCCAGCACCAGGGGGCGAGAGATTCACGAGCAGTACTTC
TRBV9,-,TRBJ2-1,-,CASSVVSVYNEQFF,TGTGCCAGCAGCGTGGTCTCGGTGTACAATGAGCAGTTCTTC
TRBV6-2/TRBV6-3,-,TRBJ1-1,-,CASSYSPGRTEAFF,TGTGCCAGCAGTTATTCCCCAGGGCGGACTGAAGCTTTCTTT
TRBV7-2,-,TRBJ2-3,-,CASSFTDGDTQYF,TGTGCCAGCAGCTTTACCGATGGAGATACGCAGTATTTT
TRBV27,-,TRBJ1-2,TRBD1,CASSLSRGQADGYTF,TGTGCCAGCAGTTTAAGTAGAGGACAGGCGGATGGCTACACCTTC
TRBV30,once,TRBJ1-1,TRBD1,CAWGTAGTGVVPNTEAFF,TGTGCCTGGGGCACGGCCGGGACAGGTGTAGTGCCCAACACTGAAGCTTTCTTT
TRBV6-5,-,TRBJ2-2,TRBD1,CASRGQGGTGELFF,TGTGCCAGCAGGGGACAGGGTGGCACCGGGGAGCTGTTTTTT
TRBV23-1,-,TRBJ2-1,-,CASGGWRENNEQFF,TGCGCCAGCGGAGGTTGGAGAGAAAACAATGAGCAGTTCTTC
TRBV11-2,-,TRBJ1-1,-,CASVGGVTEAFF,TGTGCCAGCGTCGGGGGGGTCACTGAAGCTTTCTTT
TRBV27,-,TRBJ2-2,-,CASSSTRGFGTGELFF,TGTGCCAGCAGTTCAACCAGGGGTTTTGGCACCGGGGAGCTGTTTTTT
TRBV27,-,TRBJ1-5,-,CASSSAGVNQPQHF,TGTGCCAGCAGTTCAGCAGGGGTCAATCAGCCCCAGCATTTT
TRBV2,few,TRBJ1-2,TRBD1,CASRSGGGYTF,TGTGCCAGCAGATCAGGGGGTGGCTACACCTTC
TRBV27,-,TRBJ2-3,-,CASSHTTDTQYF,TGTGCCAGCAGTCACACCACAGATACGCAGTATTTT
TRBV4-1,once,TRBJ2-2,TRBD1,CASSPGQGATGELFF,TGCGCCAGCAGCCCCGGACAGGGGGCCACCGGGGAGCTGTTTTTT
TRBV5-1,-,TRBJ1-1,-,CASSLKGNTEAFF,TGCGCCAGCAGCTTGAAGGGGAACACTGAAGCTTTCTTT
TRBV27,-,TRBJ2-2,-,CASSWTANTGELFF,TGTGCCAGCAGTTGGACTGCCAACACCGGGGAGCTGTTTTTT
TRBV7-9,-,TRBJ2-5,TRBD1,CASSRDREVKKTQYF,TGTGCCAGCAGCCGGGACAGGGAGGTCAAGAAGACCCAGTACTTC
TRBV5-1,-,TRBJ1-4,-,CASSLEPIEKLFF,TGCGCCAGCAGCTTGGAGCCCATTGAAAAACTGTTTTTT
TRBV7-9,-,TRBJ2-7,TRBD1,CASSQGQGIVYEQYF,TGTGCCAGCAGCCAGGGACAGGGGATAGTCTACGAGCAGTACTTC
TRBV3-1/TRBV3-2,-,TRBJ1-1,TRBD1,CASSQVGTGNTEAFF,TGTGCCAGCAGCCAAGTGGGGACAGGAAACACTGAAGCTTTCTTT
TRBV4-2,-,TRBJ2-1,-,CASSRLGSDEQFF,TGTGCCAGCAGCCGACTCGGGAGCGATGAGCAGTTCTTC
TRBV28,-,TRBJ1-2,-,CVIWGSGGYTF,TGTGTCATATGGGGAAGTGGGGGCTACACCTTC
TRBV5-1,-,TRBJ2-2,TRBD2,CASSSGLASNTGELFF,TGCGCCAGCAGCTCAGGACTAGCCTCGAACACCGGGGAGCTGTTTTTT
TRBV27,-,TRBJ1-1,-,CASSPRRQTMNTEAFF,TGTGCCAGCAGTCCGCGCCGACAGACGATGAACACTGAAGCTTTCTTT
TRBV30,-,TRBJ2-7,TRBD2,CASQSGGLYEQYF,TGTGCCTCCCAGAGCGGGGGTCTTTACGAGCAGTACTTC
TRBV25-1,-,TRBJ2-5,TRBD2,CASRWGGGPQETQYF,TGTGCCAGCAGATGGGGCGGGGGGCCTCAAGAGACCCAGTACTTC
TRBV9,-,TRBJ2-7,TRBD1,CASSATGGEYEQYF,TGTGCCAGCAGCGCGACAGGGGGCGAGTACGAGCAGTACTTC
TRBV9,-,TRBJ1-5,-,CASSVNSNQPQHF,TGTGCCAGCAGCGTCAATAGCAATCAGCCCCAGCATTTT
TRBV27,-,TRBJ1-2,-,CASSFSGDGYTF,TGTGCCAGCAGTTTTTCCGGGGATGGCTACACCTTC
TRBV19,-,TRBJ2-5,TRBD2,CASSRAGGPETQYF,TGTGCCAGTAGTAGGGCGGGAGGGCCAGAGACCCAGTACTTC
TRBV5-1,-,TRBJ2-2,-,CASRSGTGNTGELFF,TGCGCCAGCAGGTCCGGGACCGGCAACACCGGGGAGCTGTTTTTT
TRBV6-5,-,TRBJ1-1,-,CASIRRLDTEAFF,TGTGCCAGCATCCGGAGGTTGGACACTGAAGCTTTCTTT
TRBV4-1,-,TRBJ2-1,-,CASTQRKGGEQFF,TGCGCCAGCACCCAACGGAAAGGGGGGGAGCAGTTCTTC
TRBV18,-,TRBJ1-1,-,CASSPPRGDSLNTEAFF,TGTGCCAGCTCACCACCCAGGGGCGATTCCCTGAACACTGAAGCTTTCTTT
TRBV28,-,TRBJ1-1,-,CASSFGDRVDTEAFF,TGTGCCAGCAGTTTCGGGGATAGAGTGGACACTGAAGCTTTCTTT
TRBV18,-,TRBJ2-2,-,CASSRGLKIGELFF,TGTGCCAGCTCAAGAGGACTAAAAATCGGGGAGCTGTTTTTT
TRBV30,-,TRBJ1-1,-,CAAARRGTEAFF,TGTGCCGCGGCCCGGAGGGGGACTGAAGCTTTCTTT
TRBV6-5,-,TRBJ2-7,-,CASTTKGAGIHEQYF,TGTGCCAGCACGACAAAAGGAGCAGGGATTCACGAGCAGTACTTC
TRBV23-1,-,TRBJ1-2,-,CASSQSWQSYNYGYTF,TGCGCCAGCAGTCAATCATGGCAGAGCTATAACTATGGCTACACCTTC
TRBV3-1/TRBV3-2,-,TRBJ2-7,-,CASSYLTGEQYF,TGTGCCAGCAGCTACCTAACCGGAGAGCAGTACTTC
TRBV7-9,many,TRBJ1-6,-,CASANRRNNSPLHF,TGTGCCAGCGCCAACAGACGGAATAATTCACCCCTCCACTTT
TRBV5-4,-,TRBJ1-1,-,CASSGTDTEAFF,TGTGCCAGCAGCGGTACAGACACTGAAGCTTTCTTT
TRBV19,-,TRBJ2-3,TRBD2,CASSIDLAGEDTQYF,TGTGCCAGTAGTATCGACCTAGCGGGGGAAGATACGCAGTATTTT